The TCR beta chain under discussion was sequenced for a study of blood T cell repertoires in COVID-19. Trimming removed 0 bases from V and 1 base from J, with 4 bases in between. Germline V gene data show CDR1 as MNHEY and CDR2 as SVGAGI. This CDR3 is built from 15 residues. Clones were sequenced by immunoSEQ multiplex PCR, and TCRdb holds only the in-frame ones, with some missing. The table shows a few hundred thousand clones, with approximately 90% occurring only once. The sequence was obtained from a woman aged 25 to 45 with COVID-19, enrolled during active disease. V gene TRBV6-5 combines with J gene TRBJ2-6; no firm D call. The sample taken for sequencing was peripheral blood. The chain's CDR3 is CASSYSGSGANVLTF. The CDR3 DNA sequence: TGTGCCAGCAGTTACTCCGGTTCTGGGGCCAACGTCCTGACTTTC.